The next 12 T cell receptor beta chains were all read from a single sample in a study of PD-1 blockade in classical Hodgkin lymphoma (dated by TCRdb to 2020 to 2021). Libraries were constructed by the immunoSEQ multiplex PCR assay. Sourced from immuneACCESS, this table was stored by TCRdb with only in-frame sequences that have V and J called. A share of the clones is absent; for the studies checked, an unresolved V gene accounts for under half, and the remainder has no known explanation. The sample profile shows around 30,000 clones; 71% of them were found once. Jointly, the top ten make up over 2.5% of the sample. The intended sense of this specimen's time point label: cycle 2 day 1 (C2D1) of nivolumab. All trial patients had relapsed after autologous stem cell transplantation, with cohorts A, B and C differing in prior brentuximab vedotin exposure. The material was peripheral blood mononuclear cells (PBMCs), obtained before the second cycle of nivolumab. These receptors originate from a human donor with classical Hodgkin lymphoma.

This clone was detected only once. The rearrangement joins TRBV6-5 to TRBJ2-5; D call uncertain. Trimming removed 7 bases from V and 5 bases from J, with 8 bases in between. The germline gives CDR1 MNHEY, CDR2 SVGAGI. The CDR3 runs 11 residues. The CDR3 reads CASTSGETQYF. CDR3 DNA sequence: TGTGCCAGCACCTCGGGTGAGACCCAGTACTTC.

In DNA, the CDR3 is TGTGCCAGCAGATCGAGCGGGGAGATCACAGATACGCAGTATTTT. Encoded protein: CASRSSGEITDTQYF. The chain uses TRBV28 and TRBJ2-3, with 7 bases lining up with TRBD2. This CDR3 contains 15 residues. CDR1 is MDHEN, CDR2 SYDVKM, per germline. After removal of 6 bases from V and 2 bases from J, the junction contained 8 bases not matched to a gene.

The chain couples TRBV9 to TRBJ1-1, with D perhaps TRBD1 (6 bases). This CDR3 spans 16 amino acids. Germline assignment: CDR1 SGDLS and CDR2 YYNGEE. Trimming took 3 bases from V and 0 from J, leaving 15 bases between them. CDR3 bases: TGTGCCAGCAGCGGATCAGGGGCATACATGAACACTGAAGCTTTCTTT. The encoded protein is CASSGSGAYMNTEAFF.

The CDR3 DNA sequence: TGTGCCAGTAGTATACCAGGACCTGGAAACACCATATATTTT. It codes for CASSIPGPGNTIYF. The V and J genes are TRBV19 and TRBJ1-3, with D hard to call. This CDR3 is built from 14 residues. Germline V gene sequence: CDR1 LNHDA, CDR2 SQIVND (reference sequence). V lost 2 bases to trimming and J lost 2 bases, with 7 bases between them. Full variable domain (outside the CDR3, taken from reference TRBV19 and TRBJ1-3): DGGITQSPKYLFRKEGQNVTLSCEQNLNHDAMYWYRQDPGQGLRLIYYSQIVNDFQKGDIAEGYSVSREKKESFPLTVTSAQKNPTAFYLCASSIPGPGNTIYFGEGSWLTVV.

The V and J genes are TRBV27 and TRBJ1-1, with D unresolved. In germline, CDR1 is MNHEY, CDR2 SMNVEV (reference sequence). This CDR3 contains 15 residues. The V gene lost 10 bases and the J gene lost 6 bases, with 24 bases spanning the gap. As DNA, the CDR3 is TGTGCCACCACTACTTTCTCGGGTGGGTTGTCTGAAGCTTTCTTT. It specifies CATTTFSGGLSEAFF.

This clone has more than one count but fewer than ten. The chain recombines TRBV7-3 with TRBJ2-1, with unresolved D. The CDR3 runs to 17 residues. V shed 4 bases and J shed 5 bases, with 21 bases lying between them. The germline V gene has CDR1 SGHTA and CDR2 FQGTGA. The CDR3 DNA follows: TGTGCCAGCAGCTCTCTCCCCGGACCGACACAAGACAATGAGCAGTTCTTC. This codes for CASSSLPGPTQDNEQFF.

This clone ranks as medium-sized. The DNA of the CDR3 is TGTGCCAGCACTCAGGGAGTGAACACTGAAGCTTTCTTT. Translated, it gives CASTQGVNTEAFF. This rearrangement joins TRBV11-2 to TRBJ1-1; tentatively, D is TRBD1 (5 bases). Germline assignment: CDR1 SGHAT and CDR2 FQNNGV. V lost 7 bases, J lost 0 bases, and 9 bases lay in between. The CDR3 consists of 13 residues.

The chain has TRBV23-1 and TRBJ2-7; D perhaps matches TRBD1 (5 bases). TRBV23-1 is an open reading frame whose function is uncertain. Trimming removed 0 bases from V and 0 bases from J, with 18 bases in between. This CDR3 is 18 amino acids long. CDR3 sequence: CASSQSSGGAQTSYEQYF. Here the CDR3 DNA reads TGCGCCAGCAGTCAATCGTCCGGTGGGGCGCAGACCTCCTACGAGCAGTACTTC.

V gene TRBV18 combines with J gene TRBJ2-5; no reliable D call. Trimming stripped 2 bases from V and 5 bases from J, with 12 bases between. The CDR3 has 14 residues. Per germline, CDR1 KGHSH and CDR2 LQKENI. The DNA for the CDR3 is TGTGCCAGCTCACCAGAGGATCTAGTTGAGACCCAGTACTTC. It specifies CASSPEDLVETQYF.

The rearrangement links TRBV29-1 to TRBJ2-7, with TRBD1 identical over 7 bases. J lost 0 bases, V lost 2 bases, and 4 bases had no gene match. The CDR3 loop spans 14 amino acids. In germline, CDR1 is SQVTM, CDR2 ANQGSEA. The CDR3 nucleotides read TGCAGCGTTGAAACCGGGGACAGCTCCTACGAGCAGTACTTC. It yields the protein CSVETGDSSYEQYF.

This clone was counted a few times. The V and J genes are TRBV19 and TRBJ2-2; D not certain. CDR1 is LNHDA, CDR2 SQIVND, per germline (reference sequence). V lost 6 bases to trimming and J lost 4 bases, with 12 bases between them. The CDR3 runs 14 residues. In DNA, the CDR3 is TGTGCCAGTAGGCCAGACTGGGCCACCGGGGAGCTGTTTTTT. Protein: CASRPDWATGELFF.

The V gene is TRBV28, the J gene TRBJ2-7; D not resolved. Germline V CDR1 and CDR2: MDHEN, SYDVKM. The CDR3 has 13 residues. V lost 7 bases and J lost 6, with 16 bases in between. The CDR3 nucleotides are TGTGCCAGCACCCTACGGGCCCCTCCCGAGCAGTACTTC. Translation gives CASTLRAPPEQYF.